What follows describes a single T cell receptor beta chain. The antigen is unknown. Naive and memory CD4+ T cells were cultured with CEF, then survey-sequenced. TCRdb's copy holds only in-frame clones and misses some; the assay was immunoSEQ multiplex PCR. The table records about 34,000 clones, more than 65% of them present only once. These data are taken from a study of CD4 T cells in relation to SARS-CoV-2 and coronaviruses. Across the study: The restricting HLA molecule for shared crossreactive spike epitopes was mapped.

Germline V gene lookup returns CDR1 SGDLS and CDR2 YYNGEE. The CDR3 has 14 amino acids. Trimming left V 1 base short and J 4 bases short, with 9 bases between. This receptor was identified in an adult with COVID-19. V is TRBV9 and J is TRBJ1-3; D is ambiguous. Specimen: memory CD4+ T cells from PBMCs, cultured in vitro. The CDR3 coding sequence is TGTGCCAGCAGCGTATCGACTGAGGGAAACACCATATATTTT. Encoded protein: CASSVSTEGNTIYF.